A single sample gave rise to the 14 T cell receptor beta chains below, sequenced in a study of blood T cell repertoires in COVID-19. Here immunoSEQ multiplex PCR was the method, and the copy in TCRdb shows in-frame clones only, minus some. The table lists about 140,000 clones, 79% of them singletons. The specimen sequenced was peripheral blood. Every receptor here comes from a man over 45 with active or convalescent COVID-19.

The chain recombines TRBV4-2 with TRBJ2-1, with 10 nucleotides matching TRBD2. Trimming removed 4 bases from V and 12 bases from J; junction bases left unmatched: 18. CDR1 and CDR2 (germline): LGHNA, YNFKEQ. The CDR3 has 17 amino acids. CDR3 loop: CASSLGQVLAGGHGQFF. CDR3 nucleotide sequence: TGTGCCAGCAGCCTGGGGCAGGTCTTAGCGGGAGGTCATGGGCAGTTCTTC.

The table lists this clone with a few counts. At the DNA level, this CDR3 is encoded by other sequences in the same sample as well. J is TRBJ1-5 and V is TRBV27; D gene ambiguous. Germline V gives CDR1 MNHEY, CDR2 SMNVEV (reference sequence). The CDR3 covers 13 residues. V was cut by 3 bases and J by 7 bases, with 10 bases left in between. The CDR3 sequence is CASSFGELQPQHF. The CDR3 DNA follows: TGTGCCAGCAGTTTCGGGGAACTCCAGCCCCAGCATTTT.

The V gene is TRBV6-5, the J gene TRBJ1-3; 9 bases are shared with TRBD1. The germline V gene has CDR1 MNHEY and CDR2 SVGAGI. V lost 8 bases and J lost 0; bases outside the gene matches: 5. CDR3 length: 15 amino acids. The CDR3 loop reads CASGVTGGSGNTIYF. The CDR3 region has the DNA TGTGCCAGCGGGGTGACAGGGGGCTCTGGAAACACCATATATTTT.

The rearrangement uses TRBV7-3 and TRBJ2-3, with 10 bases fitting TRBD2. CDR1 is SGHTA, CDR2 FQGTGA, per germline. The trim removed 5 bases at V and 2 bases at J, leaving 7 bases unmatched. The CDR3 sequence is 16 residues long. CDR3 region: CASSENGLADTDTQYF. The DNA of the CDR3 is TGTGCCAGCAGCGAAAATGGACTAGCGGACACAGATACGCAGTATTTT.

Here the CDR3 DNA reads TGTGCCAGCAGTCACATTAAGGAGGACGTTCGGAACACTGAAGCTTTCTTT. This gives the protein CASSHIKEDVRNTEAFF. The chain has TRBV27 and TRBJ1-1; no clear D gene. The CDR3 spans 17 residues. Trimming took 5 bases from V and 1 from J, leaving 20 bases between them. The germline CDR1 and CDR2 sequences are MNHEY and SMNVEV (reference sequence).

The gene calls are TRBV27 and TRBJ2-7, with D possibly being TRBD2 (6 bases). The germline V gene encodes CDR1 MNHEY and CDR2 SMNVEV (reference sequence). V was cut by 1 base and J by 0 bases, with 13 bases left in between. The CDR3 length is 16 residues. The CDR3 spells CASSLLGGTFSYEQYF. The CDR3 DNA sequence: TGTGCCAGCAGTTTATTAGGCGGGACTTTCTCCTACGAGCAGTACTTC.

The chain recombines TRBV9 with TRBJ2-3; TRBD2 matches 7 bases. The CDR3 sequence is 14 residues long. Per the germline V gene, CDR1 is SGDLS and CDR2 is YYNGEE. V dropped 4 bases and J dropped 5; count of bases not matched to a gene: 7. DNA for the CDR3: TGTGCCAGCAGCTTCGGACTAGGAGGAGATACGCAGTATTTT. This codes for CASSFGLGGDTQYF.

This clone was recorded once. This sequence joins TRBV27 and TRBJ2-7, with D possibly matching TRBD2 (6 bases). CDR3 length: 16 amino acids. The V end was cut by 0 bases, the J end by 2 bases, with 14 bases between. The V gene's germline CDR1 is MNHEY and CDR2 SMNVEV (reference sequence). CDR3 DNA: TGTGCCAGCAGTTTATCAACAGGACTACTAGCCTACGAGCAGTACTTC. This translates into CASSLSTGLLAYEQYF.

This clone appeared a few times. The CDR3 nucleotides are TGTGCCAGCAGCGCCCCACCGGGACAGCGCACTGAAGCTTTCTTT. Translated: CASSAPPGQRTEAFF. The V call is TRBV5-4, the J call TRBJ1-1, with TRBD1 matching over 7 bases. V gave up 4 bases and J gave up 4 bases; unmatched junction bases: 10. CDR1 is SGHNT, CDR2 YYREEE, per germline (reference sequence). This CDR3 spans 15 amino acids.

This clone appeared once. This CDR3 is CASSVSGRTDTQYF. The CDR3 bases are TGTGCCAGCAGCGTTAGCGGTCGCACAGATACGCAGTATTTT. V is TRBV7-3 and J is TRBJ2-3, with D possibly matching TRBD2 (6 bases). The ends were cut back, 5 bases at V and 1 base at J, with 10 bases in the middle. In germline, CDR1 is SGHTA, CDR2 FQGTGA. The CDR3 is made up of 14 amino acids.

In its sample, this clone was seen a few times. The chain couples TRBV3-1 (or the pseudogene TRBV3-2) to TRBJ1-1; D might be TRBD1 (6 bases). Trimming stripped 2 bases from V and 6 bases from J, with 22 bases between. CDR1 is LGHDT and CDR2 is YNNKEL in the germline V gene (reference sequence). This CDR3 has 17 amino acids. In DNA form, the CDR3 reads TGTGCCAGCAGCCAACTCGTCCGGGACACGATTACCCCTGAAGCTTTCTTT. Translated, it gives CASSQLVRDTITPEAFF.

This clone is a singleton in its sample. The chain joins TRBV3-1 (or the pseudogene TRBV3-2) to TRBJ1-5; the match to TRBD1 covers 8 bases. CDR1 is LGHDT, CDR2 YNNKEL, per germline (reference sequence). The CDR3 runs to 14 residues. V gave up 4 bases and J gave up 3 bases; unmatched junction bases: 2. CDR3 in DNA: TGTGCCAGCAGCCGGGGACAGGACAATCAGCCCCAGCATTTT. Translation gives CASSRGQDNQPQHF.

Only a few counts were recorded for this clone. This chain connects TRBV3-1 (or the pseudogene TRBV3-2) to TRBJ2-7; 8 nucleotides align to TRBD2. This CDR3 contains 15 residues. V was pared by 0 bases and J by 4 bases, with 5 bases of the junction left unmatched. The germline CDR1 and CDR2 sequences are LGHDT and YNNKEL (reference sequence). The CDR3 protein is CASSQDMAGGYEQYF. CDR3 DNA sequence: TGTGCCAGCAGCCAAGATATGGCGGGAGGTTACGAGCAGTACTTC.

The chain links TRBV9 to TRBJ2-3; weak D call: TRBD1 (5 bases). This CDR3 is built from 15 residues. Trimming took 2 bases from V and 2 from J, leaving 12 bases between them. CDR1 is SGDLS and CDR2 is YYNGEE in the germline V gene. The CDR3 loop is CASSVWGSPTDTQYF. CDR3 nucleotides: TGTGCCAGCAGCGTGTGGGGCAGCCCCACAGATACGCAGTATTTT. The whole variable domain, remainder taken from reference TRBV9 and TRBJ2-3, is DSGVTQTPKHLITATGQRVTLRCSPRSGDLSVYWYQQSLDQGLQFLIQYYNGEERAKGNILERFSAQQFPDLHSELNLSSLELGDSALYFCASSVWGSPTDTQYFGPGTRLTVL.